This T cell receptor (beta chain) was recovered during a study of T cells in localized non-small cell lung cancer. Broader study findings: An association was observed between higher blood T cell density and longer overall survival. Because only a single region of the tumor was sequenced, heterogeneity remains possible. For the top 100 tumor clones, a median roughly 56 also appeared in adjacent lung.

Libraries were prepared by immunoSEQ multiplex PCR; TCRdb keeps only in-frame clonotypes and omits some of them. The data contain about 130,000 clones, around 90% of them seen just once; the ten biggest clones take up over 1.5%. This CDR3 spans 16 amino acids. The germline V gene has CDR1 GTSNPN and CDR2 SVGIG (reference sequence). V lost 3 bases and J lost 1, with 18 bases in between. A remark on this clone: The antigen is not known.

The sequence was collected from a female donor at least 60 years old with stage I lung adenocarcinoma. The input for sequencing was peripheral blood, taken before any cancer treatment. This sequence joins TRBV30 and TRBJ2-5; D call uncertain. The DNA of the CDR3 is TGTGCCTGGAGCCACGTGGCCGCGGCGATCCAAGAGACCCAGTACTTC. Protein sequence: CAWSHVAAAIQETQYF.